The T cell receptor beta chain under discussion was sequenced for a study of response to subunit inactivated influenza vaccine. The J segment lost 3 bases and the V segment lost 1 base, leaving 5 bases of the junction unmatched. Germline V gene lookup returns CDR1 SEHNR and CDR2 FQNEAQ (reference sequence). The CDR3 totals 16 residues. TCRdb called the RT-PCR reads again in MiXCR, with one record for every CDR3 protein. Seen here are over 650,000 distinct CDR3 sequences, roughly 20% observed once, and the top ten hold roughly 10%. The TCR was taken from a man aged 45-65 years who received an inactivated influenza vaccine. The specimen comprised PBMCs from blood, sampled 4 to 6 days after vaccination. The rearrangement links TRBV7-9 to TRBJ2-3; TRBD2 agrees at 9 bases. The CDR3: CASSLGGTSSTDTQYF. In DNA, the CDR3 is TGTGCCAGCAGCTTAGGCGGGACTAGCTCAACAGATACGCAGTATTTT.